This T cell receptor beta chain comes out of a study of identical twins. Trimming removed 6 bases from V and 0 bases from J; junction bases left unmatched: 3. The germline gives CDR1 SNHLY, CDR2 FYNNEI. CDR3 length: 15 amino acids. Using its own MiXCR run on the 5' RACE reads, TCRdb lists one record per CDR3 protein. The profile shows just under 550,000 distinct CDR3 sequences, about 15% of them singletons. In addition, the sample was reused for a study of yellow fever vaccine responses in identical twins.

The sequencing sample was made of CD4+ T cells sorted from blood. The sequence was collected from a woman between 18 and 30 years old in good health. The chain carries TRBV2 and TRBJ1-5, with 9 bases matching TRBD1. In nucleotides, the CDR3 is TGTGCCAGCAGGGGGACAGGGTATAGCAATCAGCCCCAGCATTTT. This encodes CASRGTGYSNQPQHF.